This TCR beta chain was obtained from a study of prognosis after radiotherapy for stage I lung cancer (TCRdb year 2021). Regarding the complete study: Between early 2018 and January 2019, nineteen stage I NSCLC patients were enrolled in Nanjing, China. Stage I lung tumors that were newly diagnosed and primary were found in roughly 15 patients, while a handful of patients had oligometastatic NSCLC after surgical resection of the primary tumor. The study sequenced 38 blood samples from some 20 patients, one before and one after SBRT per patient. In every patient, SBRT was given without any concurrent therapy. Using image-guided IMRT or VMAT, SBRT was delivered in 3 to 5 fractions at a biologically effective dose of at least 100 Gy. Every patient was regarded as medically inoperable, because of comorbidities in eleven to twelve cases and refusal of surgery in roughly seven cases. Squamous cell carcinoma histology was identified in several patients, and adenocarcinoma histology was identified in more than 10 patients. Ages in the cohort of about a dozen men and over 5 women ranged from roughly 50 to 95 years, with a median of 74. The study profiled peripheral blood TCR beta repertoires from stage I NSCLC patients before and after stereotactic body radiotherapy and related them to distant failure. Distant metastases were developed by four of the 19 patients after SBRT, at a median of roughly 7 months, whereas no significant progression was observed in the other 15 patients.

What the research found in general, with its limitations: TRBV and TRBJ usage frequencies reportedly varied with metastasis status, involving two V genes at baseline and some ten V and two J genes after SBRT. After SBRT, the number of unique TCR clones decreased (median around 10,000 before versus 6,500 to 7,000 after; Wilcoxon paired P=0.011). Limitations of the study included a small cohort and short follow-up, and the study findings need independent validation. Post-SBRT Shannon entropy and its change from baseline were lower in patients who developed distant metastases; baseline Shannon entropy was not associated with metastases. None of the reported P values were adjusted for multiple comparisons. No determination of tumor specificity was made for expanded TCR clones.

All patients had node-negative disease on CT and PET/CT, and none had a history of other malignancies or had previously received chemotherapy or radiotherapy. At each of two time points, approximately 6 milliliters of peripheral venous blood were collected in EDTA tubes. Ficoll-Paque Plus density-gradient centrifugation was used to isolate PBMCs. Immediately after collection, samples were stored at -80 degrees C until analysis. The TCR beta CDR3 region was amplified from genomic DNA by two rounds of multiplex PCR. In the first PCR round, primers specific to each TRBV and TRBJ gene were used, and the primer sequences were filed in Chinese patent CN105087789A. Universal primers were used in the second PCR round. The Roche High Pure PCR Template Preparation Kit was used to extract genomic DNA from frozen PBMCs. The libraries underwent paired-end sequencing with 151 bp reads on an Illumina HiSeq 3000. The source study handled its data this way. Raw reads lacking the multiplex PCR primer sequences were removed with CutAdapt. High-quality paired reads were merged into contigs with PEAR. By aligning each contig to reference sequences, MiXCR assigned the TRB V, D and J gene segments to that contig. To remove sequencing errors, CDR3 sequences were clustered according to base quality and sequence similarity. Diversity was measured as Shannon entropy normalized by the natural log of productive TCR sequence number. Clonality was defined as one minus Shannon entropy divided by the natural log of the number of unique clonotypes. Progression-free survival cut-offs for repertoire metrics were chosen using the Youden index of ROC curves, with analyses run in R 3.5.3. TCRdb handled the public reads itself, with Q25 trimming in fastp and clone calling in MiXCR, and kept productive beta chains. Rows are combined by CDR3 protein, so each entry shows the most common genes and DNA. These V and J calls are TCRdb output, not the study's own analysis. The sample contains 45,000 to 60,000 distinct CDR3 sequences, about 37% of them found a single time. The top ten constitute about 9.2% of the sample.

According to the germline V gene, CDR1 reads SGHAT and CDR2 reads FQNNGV. The V and J ends are trimmed by 2 bases and 8 bases, leaving 10 bases between them. Including both end residues, the CDR3 is 13 amino acids long. The only DNA kept is the CDR3, 39 bases in frame from the first base. Points on this clonotype: Its antigen specificity is not known. It is likely a read error, because the conserved phenylalanine at the end of the CDR3 is missing.

The sequence is built from TRBV11-2 and TRBJ2-1; the D gene assignment is ambiguous. The sequence was obtained from a donor aged 50 or older with non-small cell lung cancer. The specimen comprised PBMCs, sampled before or after stereotactic body radiation therapy (not recorded which). The CDR3 loop reads CASSLRGFHEQFL. The DNA is as follows: TGTGCCAGCAGCTTACGTGGGTTCCATGAGCAGTTCCTC.